This TCR beta chain was captured in a study of CD8 T cells in Susac syndrome. Random hexamers primed reverse transcription of 0.5 to 1 ug RNA. TCR beta CDR3 was amplified by immunoSEQ covering 54 Vbeta and 13 Jbeta. TCRdb re-called the immunoSEQ multiplex PCR reads through MiXCR, storing one row per CDR3 protein. The table includes around 170,000 distinct CDR3 sequences, more than 90% detected once. The CDR3 loop spans 13 amino acids. The germline V gene encodes CDR1 GTSNPN and CDR2 SVGIG (reference sequence). Trimming stripped 7 bases from V and 8 bases from J, with 20 bases between. In blood CD8+ and CD4+ T cells, TCR beta underwent sequencing.

The sequenced sample consisted of CD4+ T cells from PBMCs. V usage is TRBV30 and J usage is TRBJ1-2, with D unclear. The clonotype was recovered from a human donor with Susac syndrome. CDR3 loop: CASKVGNQRGYTF. The CDR3 DNA sequence: TGTGCCTCGAAGGTCGGCAACCAACGGGGCTACACCTTC. Complete variable domain (other parts from reference TRBV30 and TRBJ1-2): SQTIHQWPATLVQPVGSPLSLECTVEGTSNPNLYWYRQAAGRGLQLLFYSVGIGQISSEVPQNLSASRPQDRQFILSSKKLLLSDSGFYLCASKVGNQRGYTFGSGTRLTVV.